A selection of T cell receptor beta chains follows, all from one sample in a study of OX40 agonist ivuxolimab in advanced cancers. This table comes from immunoSEQ multiplex PCR, and its TCRdb copy is limited to in-frame clones, with some not included. The data show about 69,000 clones, with around 89% seen just once and roughly a tenth held by the top ten. This specimen consisted of CD4+ or CD8+ T cells sorted from blood, obtained in a trial of the OX40 agonist ivuxolimab. The receptor source for this set is an adult with an advanced solid tumor such as melanoma, head and neck, liver or kidney cancer. Each CDR3 is given with its conserved first and last residue. A D gene is named only where the DNA matches it firmly. Some rows mark clone size as missing; the rest say once, few, many or name a class of expanded clone.

TRBV18	NA	TRBJ2-7	NA	TGTGCCAGCTCACCTACAGGTTCCTACGAGCAGTACTTC	CASSPTGSYEQYF
TRBV30	NA	TRBJ1-2	NA	TGTGCCTGGAGTCCGGGGAAGGTTCGATATGGCTACACCTTC	CAWSPGKVRYGYTF
TRBV15	once	TRBJ2-7	NA	TGTGCCACCAGCAGAGATGTACAATACGAGCAGTACTTC	CATSRDVQYEQYF
TRBV19	once	TRBJ2-7	TRBD2	TGTGCCACCCGCAGTCTAGCGGGAGGGCAAGAGCAGTACTTC	CATRSLAGGQEQYF
TRBV4-3	NA	TRBJ1-4	NA	TGCGCCAGCAGCCGAAAACAGAGTACCGCAACTAATGAAAAACTGTTTTTT	CASSRKQSTATNEKLFF
TRBV5-4	NA	TRBJ2-3	TRBD2	TGTGCCAGCAGTCTGGGGCCTAGCGGAAGCACAGATACGCAGTATTTT	CASSLGPSGSTDTQYF
TRBV9	NA	TRBJ1-4	NA	TGTGCCAGCGGTGGCAGGGAGGGTGAAAAACTGTTTTTT	CASGGREGEKLFF
TRBV19	NA	TRBJ2-1	NA	TGTGCCAGTAGTATAGAGGGGGCATGGGAGCAGTTCTTC	CASSIEGAWEQFF
TRBV6-5	NA	TRBJ2-7	TRBD2	TGTGCCAGCAGGTTAGCGGGTACCTCCTACGAGCAGTACTTC	CASRLAGTSYEQYF
TRBV6-5	NA	TRBJ2-7	NA	TGTGCCAGCAGTTTAGACAGGCAGTCCTACGAGCAGTACTTC	CASSLDRQSYEQYF
TRBV5-1	once	TRBJ2-7	TRBD1	TGCGCCAGCAGCGTACAGGGGGCTGACTACGAGCAGTACTTC	CASSVQGADYEQYF
TRBV5-1	NA	TRBJ2-1	NA	TGCGCCAGCAGCGGGGTGAGTAATGAGCAGTTCTTC	CASSGVSNEQFF
TRBV5-4	once	TRBJ2-1	NA	TGTGCCAGCAGCTACCTAGTGAGCTCCTACAATGAGCAGTTCTTC	CASSYLVSSYNEQFF
TRBV19	NA	TRBJ2-5	TRBD2	TGTGCCAGTAGTATCGGCGGGGGGGAGACCCAGTACTTC	CASSIGGGETQYF
TRBV7-3	NA	TRBJ2-3	TRBD1	TGTGCCAGCAGCCTCAAACCGCCGGGGACAGGGGAGGGCACAGATACGCAGTATTTT	CASSLKPPGTGEGTDTQYF
TRBV4-3	NA	TRBJ2-7	NA	TGCGCCAGCAGCCAAGGACATATAGCCGGGGGCTACGAGCAGTACTTC	CASSQGHIAGGYEQYF
TRBV7-9	NA	TRBJ2-3	TRBD2	TGTGCCATTCTCGTCCGGGAGGGCACAGATACGCAGTATTTT	CAILVREGTDTQYF
TRBV9	NA	TRBJ1-3	NA	TGTGCCAGCAGCTCCCCCCAGGGGAGGGGAGGGAACACCATATATTTT	CASSSPQGRGGNTIYF
TRBV9	few	TRBJ2-1	NA	TGTGCCAGCAGCGTAGATTTCGGAAATGAGCAGTTCTTC	CASSVDFGNEQFF
TRBV18	NA	TRBJ2-1	NA	TGTGCCAGCTCAGCGCTAGACTTGGCTGAGCAGTTCTTC	CASSALDLAEQFF
TRBV5-1	NA	TRBJ2-2	TRBD2	TGCGCCAGCAGCCCTCCCGGACTAGCGGGAACCCGGGGCGGGGAGCTGTTTTTT	CASSPPGLAGTRGGELFF
TRBV29-1	NA	TRBJ2-3	NA	TGCAGCGTTGAGGGGGGACAGGGAGCGGGAGTCGGGGCAGATACGCAGTATTTT	CSVEGGQGAGVGADTQYF
TRBV6-5	NA	TRBJ2-2	NA	TGTGCCAGCAGCGTACCGTCCGGGGAGCTGTTTTTT	CASSVPSGELFF
TRBV11-3	NA	TRBJ2-7	TRBD2	TGTGCCAGCAGCTTAGCCGCGGACGGGAGGCCGAGCTCCTACGAGCAGTACTTC	CASSLAADGRPSSYEQYF
TRBV5-8	NA	TRBJ2-5	TRBD2	TGTGCCAGCAGCTTGGATCTAGCGGGAGATGGGGAGACCCAGTACTTC	CASSLDLAGDGETQYF
TRBV28	NA	TRBJ2-7	NA	TGTGTCAGCAGTTTGAGAGGAGAGCAGTACTTC	CVSSLRGEQYF
TRBV7-2	NA	TRBJ1-5	NA	TGTGCCAGCAGCCTTAGGGTGGGGGAACCCCAGCATTTT	CASSLRVGEPQHF
TRBV5-4	NA	TRBJ2-5	NA	TGTGCCAGCAGCCCGGGGGGCAGGGGGGCAGAGACCCAGTACTTC	CASSPGGRGAETQYF
TRBV7-3	NA	TRBJ2-3	NA	TGTGCCAGCAGCTTAACCTACCGTGACGCTAAGTGGTATTTT	CASSLTYRDAKWYF
TRBV5-1	NA	TRBJ2-1	NA	TGCGCCAGCAGCTTGGTTGATCGTACCCTATCCTACAATGAGCAGTTCTTC	CASSLVDRTLSYNEQFF
TRBV7-2	once	TRBJ1-5	NA	TGTGCCAGCAGCTTAGACAGCAATCAGCCCCAGCATTTT	CASSLDSNQPQHF
TRBV19	few	TRBJ2-2	NA	TGTGCCAGTAGTACCATCCCGAACAGGGGGCCTAGCGGGAGACGAAACACCGGGGAGCTGTTTTTT	CASSTIPNRGPSGRRNTGELFF
TRBV7-2	NA	TRBJ1-4	NA	TGTGCCAGCAGCTTAGGGGGCGGTTCAACTAATGAAAAACTGTTTTTT	CASSLGGGSTNEKLFF
TRBV11-2	NA	TRBJ2-3	NA	TGTGCCAGCAGCAAGACGTTAGGGACAGATACGCAGTATTTT	CASSKTLGTDTQYF
TRBV7-2	NA	TRBJ1-2	NA	TGTGCCAGCAGCAAAAGCCACACAGGGCCCTATGGCTACACCTTC	CASSKSHTGPYGYTF
TRBV13	NA	TRBJ2-5	NA	TGTGCCTCAACACGGACCGAGGTGAGGGAGACCCAGTACTTC	CASTRTEVRETQYF
TRBV19	NA	TRBJ2-1	NA	TGTGCCAGTAGTGGACCCCCCGTGAAATACAATGAGCAGTTCTTC	CASSGPPVKYNEQFF
TRBV9	NA	TRBJ2-1	TRBD2	TGTGCCAGCAGCGCCATAGCGGGAGGGCCCTACAATGAGCAGTTCTTC	CASSAIAGGPYNEQFF
TRBV28	NA	TRBJ2-5	NA	TGTGCTTCGTGGGACCAAGAGACCCAGTACTTC	CASWDQETQYF